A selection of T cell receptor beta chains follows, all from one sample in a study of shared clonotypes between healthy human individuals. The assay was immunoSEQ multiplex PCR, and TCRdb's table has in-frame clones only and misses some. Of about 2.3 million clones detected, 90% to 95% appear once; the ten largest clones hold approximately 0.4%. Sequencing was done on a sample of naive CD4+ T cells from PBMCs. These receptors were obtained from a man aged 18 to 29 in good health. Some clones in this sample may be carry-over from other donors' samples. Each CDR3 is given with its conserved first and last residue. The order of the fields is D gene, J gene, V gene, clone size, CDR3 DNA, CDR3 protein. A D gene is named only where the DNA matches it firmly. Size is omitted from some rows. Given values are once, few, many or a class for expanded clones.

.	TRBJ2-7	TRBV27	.	TGTGCCAGCAGTTTATCGGCGGGACCTTTCTACGAGCAGTACTTC	CASSLSAGPFYEQYF
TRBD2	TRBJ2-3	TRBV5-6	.	TGTGCCAGCAGCCTAGGGACTAGCAGTAGCACAGATACGCAGTATTTT	CASSLGTSSSTDTQYF
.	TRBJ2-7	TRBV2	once	TGTGCCAGCAGTGTCGACCTCAGGGCCGACGTGTACTTC	CASSVDLRADVYF
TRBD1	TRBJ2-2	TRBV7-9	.	TGTGCCAGCAGCCCTACAGGGGGAAACACCGGGGAGCTGTTTTTT	CASSPTGGNTGELFF
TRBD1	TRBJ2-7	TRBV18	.	TGTGCCAGCTCACCGGGACAGGGCGCCAACGAGCAGTACTTC	CASSPGQGANEQYF
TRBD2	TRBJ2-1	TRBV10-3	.	TGTGCCATCAGTGGCCCTGTCGGGCGGGAGCCCCCATACCACCAGTTCTTC	CAISGPVGREPPYHQFF
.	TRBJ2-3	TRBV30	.	TGTGCCTGGAGTGGAAATACCTGGACAGATACGCAGTATTTT	CAWSGNTWTDTQYF
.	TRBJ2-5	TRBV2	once	TGTGCCAGCAGTGAAGCGTCAGGGGCGACCCAGTACTTC	CASSEASGATQYF
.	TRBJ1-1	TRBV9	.	TGTGCCAGCAGCGTAGCTACAGACAGGAACACTGAAGCTTTCTTT	CASSVATDRNTEAFF
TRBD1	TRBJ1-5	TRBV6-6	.	TGTGCCAGCAGTTACCCGGGCGCGAGCAGGGGGCAGCCCCAGCATTTT	CASSYPGASRGQPQHF
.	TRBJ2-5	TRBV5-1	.	TGCGCCAGCAGCGGCGGTGAACTGAAAGAGACCCAGTACTTC	CASSGGELKETQYF
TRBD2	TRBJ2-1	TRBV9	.	TGTGCCAGCAGCGTAGCCGGACTAGCGGATAAGGAGCAGTTCTTC	CASSVAGLADKEQFF
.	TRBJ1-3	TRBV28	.	TGTGCCAGCAGATCTAACGGGGGAAACACCATATATTTT	CASRSNGGNTIYF
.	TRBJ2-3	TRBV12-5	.	TGTGCTAGTGGTTTGGAAACAGATACGCAGTATTTT	CASGLETDTQYF
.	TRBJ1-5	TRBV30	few	TGTGCCTGGAGTCGGCAAGGGGGACAGCCCCAGCATTTT	CAWSRQGGQPQHF
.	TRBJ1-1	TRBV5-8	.	TGTGCCAGCAGCGAGACCCATAGGACTGAAGCTTTCTTT	CASSETHRTEAFF
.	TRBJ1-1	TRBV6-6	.	TGTGCCAGCGGACTATTTCAGGGCCCTGAAGCTTTCTTT	CASGLFQGPEAFF
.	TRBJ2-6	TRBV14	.	TGTGCCAGCAGCCAAGATAGGCCCCCTGGGGCCAACGTCCTGACTTTC	CASSQDRPPGANVLTF
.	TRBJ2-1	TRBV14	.	TGTGCCAGCAGCCAAGTCTACGGGACCTCCCTCTACAATGAGCAGTTCTTC	CASSQVYGTSLYNEQFF
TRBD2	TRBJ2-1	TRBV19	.	TGTGCCAGTAGTATAGGTAGTCTAGCGGACTACTCCTACAATGAGCAGTTCTTC	CASSIGSLADYSYNEQFF
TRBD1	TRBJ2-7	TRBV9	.	TGTGCCAGCAGCGTCGGGACAGGACCAGCCTACGAGCAGTACTTC	CASSVGTGPAYEQYF
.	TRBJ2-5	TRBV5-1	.	TGCGCCAGCAGCTTGGCCCTGGGGTCACAAGAGACCCAGTACTTC	CASSLALGSQETQYF
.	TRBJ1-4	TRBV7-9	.	TGTGCCAGCAGCCCCGAGGGGAGGATGGCAACTAATGAAAAACTGTTTTTT	CASSPEGRMATNEKLFF
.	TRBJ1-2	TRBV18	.	TGTGCCAGCTCACCTATGACAGAGACCAACTATGGCTACACCTTC	CASSPMTETNYGYTF
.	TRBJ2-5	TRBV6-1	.	TGTGCCAGCAGTGGAAACTTCGGTAGTAGAGAGACCCAGTACTTC	CASSGNFGSRETQYF
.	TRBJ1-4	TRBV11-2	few	TGTGCCAGCAGCTTAGTGGCTCCGGAAGAAAAACTGTTTTTT	CASSLVAPEEKLFF
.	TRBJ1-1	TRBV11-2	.	TGTGCCAGCAGCTCGGGGCGGGACTCCGAAGCTTTCTTT	CASSSGRDSEAFF
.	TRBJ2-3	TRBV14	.	TGTGCCAGCAGCCCCTCGGGGTCCGCGAGCACGGGCGCAGATACGCAGTATTTT	CASSPSGSASTGADTQYF
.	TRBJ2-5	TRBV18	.	TGTGCCAGCTCACCAGCGGGGTCTTTGGGGACCCAGTACTTC	CASSPAGSLGTQYF
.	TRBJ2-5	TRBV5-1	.	TGCGCCAGCAGCACGCAGACCAGTACAAGAGATAGCCAGTACTTC	CASSTQTSTRDSQYF
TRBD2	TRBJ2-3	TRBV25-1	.	TGTGCCAGCAGTGACTTTGCGGGAGGGCCTAGGAGTACGCAGTATTTT	CASSDFAGGPRSTQYF
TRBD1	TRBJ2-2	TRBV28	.	TGTGCCAGCAGTCCCTGGGGACAGAGGGGGTCGAACACCGGGGAGCTGTTTTTT	CASSPWGQRGSNTGELFF
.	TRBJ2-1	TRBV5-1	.	TGCGCCAGCAGGGTTGACAGTTACAATGAGCAGTTCTTC	CASRVDSYNEQFF
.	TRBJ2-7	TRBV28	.	TGTGCCAGCAGTTCCCGAGGGACTGCCACCTACGAGCAGTACTTC	CASSSRGTATYEQYF
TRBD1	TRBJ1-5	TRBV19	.	TGTGCCAGTAGTGCGGACAGGGTTAGCAATCAGCCCCAGCATTTT	CASSADRVSNQPQHF
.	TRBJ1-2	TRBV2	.	TGTGCCAGCAGTGAGCCAGCCTTCTATGGCTACACCTTC	CASSEPAFYGYTF
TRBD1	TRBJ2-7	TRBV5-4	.	TGTGCCAGCAGCGTACGGACAGGGCGCTCCTACGAGCAGTACTTC	CASSVRTGRSYEQYF
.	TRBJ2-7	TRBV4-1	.	TGCGCCAGCAGCCAGGGGCAGGGAGGTCCGTACGAGCAGTACTTC	CASSQGQGGPYEQYF
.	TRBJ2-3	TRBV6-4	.	TGTGCCAGCAGTTCTACAGGGTTAGATACGCAGTATTTT	CASSSTGLDTQYF
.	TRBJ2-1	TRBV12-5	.	TGTGCTAGTGGTTTGGTACTTGCGGGCGAGCAGTTCTTC	CASGLVLAGEQFF
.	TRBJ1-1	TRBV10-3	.	TGTGCCAGTAAGGGACTGGAGAACACTGAAGCTTTCTTT	CASKGLENTEAFF
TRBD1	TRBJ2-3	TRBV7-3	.	TGTGCCAGCAGCCCGGGACAGGGAGGGACGCAGTATTTT	CASSPGQGGTQYF